This T cell receptor (beta chain) was captured by sequencing in a study of shared clonotypes between healthy human individuals. CDR3 length equals 14 residues. CDR1 and CDR2 (germline): MNHEY, SVGAGI. In the case of this clone: Its antigen is not identified.

In the source study's methods: ImmunoSEQ gave junction-only sequences without quality scores, so filtering differed. Sequenced by immunoSEQ multiplex PCR; TCRdb stores in-frame clones only, minus some. V and J calls and clone size are given by that table; D and trimming were obtained from the DNA. The data show around 1.5 million clones, approximately 98% seen once. Study-level results: Specimens sampled were limited to blood, with tissue repertoires likely differing.

The V and J genes are TRBV6-5 and TRBJ2-5, with a tentative D call TRBD1 (6 bases). The sequence was obtained from a man aged 25-45 years in good health. Sequencing input: naive CD4+ T cells sorted from blood. Regarding subset: CD45RA+ positively selected. This CDR3 is CATSRTAIQETQYF. In DNA form, the CDR3 reads TGTGCTACCTCCCGGACAGCGATCCAAGAGACCCAGTACTTC.